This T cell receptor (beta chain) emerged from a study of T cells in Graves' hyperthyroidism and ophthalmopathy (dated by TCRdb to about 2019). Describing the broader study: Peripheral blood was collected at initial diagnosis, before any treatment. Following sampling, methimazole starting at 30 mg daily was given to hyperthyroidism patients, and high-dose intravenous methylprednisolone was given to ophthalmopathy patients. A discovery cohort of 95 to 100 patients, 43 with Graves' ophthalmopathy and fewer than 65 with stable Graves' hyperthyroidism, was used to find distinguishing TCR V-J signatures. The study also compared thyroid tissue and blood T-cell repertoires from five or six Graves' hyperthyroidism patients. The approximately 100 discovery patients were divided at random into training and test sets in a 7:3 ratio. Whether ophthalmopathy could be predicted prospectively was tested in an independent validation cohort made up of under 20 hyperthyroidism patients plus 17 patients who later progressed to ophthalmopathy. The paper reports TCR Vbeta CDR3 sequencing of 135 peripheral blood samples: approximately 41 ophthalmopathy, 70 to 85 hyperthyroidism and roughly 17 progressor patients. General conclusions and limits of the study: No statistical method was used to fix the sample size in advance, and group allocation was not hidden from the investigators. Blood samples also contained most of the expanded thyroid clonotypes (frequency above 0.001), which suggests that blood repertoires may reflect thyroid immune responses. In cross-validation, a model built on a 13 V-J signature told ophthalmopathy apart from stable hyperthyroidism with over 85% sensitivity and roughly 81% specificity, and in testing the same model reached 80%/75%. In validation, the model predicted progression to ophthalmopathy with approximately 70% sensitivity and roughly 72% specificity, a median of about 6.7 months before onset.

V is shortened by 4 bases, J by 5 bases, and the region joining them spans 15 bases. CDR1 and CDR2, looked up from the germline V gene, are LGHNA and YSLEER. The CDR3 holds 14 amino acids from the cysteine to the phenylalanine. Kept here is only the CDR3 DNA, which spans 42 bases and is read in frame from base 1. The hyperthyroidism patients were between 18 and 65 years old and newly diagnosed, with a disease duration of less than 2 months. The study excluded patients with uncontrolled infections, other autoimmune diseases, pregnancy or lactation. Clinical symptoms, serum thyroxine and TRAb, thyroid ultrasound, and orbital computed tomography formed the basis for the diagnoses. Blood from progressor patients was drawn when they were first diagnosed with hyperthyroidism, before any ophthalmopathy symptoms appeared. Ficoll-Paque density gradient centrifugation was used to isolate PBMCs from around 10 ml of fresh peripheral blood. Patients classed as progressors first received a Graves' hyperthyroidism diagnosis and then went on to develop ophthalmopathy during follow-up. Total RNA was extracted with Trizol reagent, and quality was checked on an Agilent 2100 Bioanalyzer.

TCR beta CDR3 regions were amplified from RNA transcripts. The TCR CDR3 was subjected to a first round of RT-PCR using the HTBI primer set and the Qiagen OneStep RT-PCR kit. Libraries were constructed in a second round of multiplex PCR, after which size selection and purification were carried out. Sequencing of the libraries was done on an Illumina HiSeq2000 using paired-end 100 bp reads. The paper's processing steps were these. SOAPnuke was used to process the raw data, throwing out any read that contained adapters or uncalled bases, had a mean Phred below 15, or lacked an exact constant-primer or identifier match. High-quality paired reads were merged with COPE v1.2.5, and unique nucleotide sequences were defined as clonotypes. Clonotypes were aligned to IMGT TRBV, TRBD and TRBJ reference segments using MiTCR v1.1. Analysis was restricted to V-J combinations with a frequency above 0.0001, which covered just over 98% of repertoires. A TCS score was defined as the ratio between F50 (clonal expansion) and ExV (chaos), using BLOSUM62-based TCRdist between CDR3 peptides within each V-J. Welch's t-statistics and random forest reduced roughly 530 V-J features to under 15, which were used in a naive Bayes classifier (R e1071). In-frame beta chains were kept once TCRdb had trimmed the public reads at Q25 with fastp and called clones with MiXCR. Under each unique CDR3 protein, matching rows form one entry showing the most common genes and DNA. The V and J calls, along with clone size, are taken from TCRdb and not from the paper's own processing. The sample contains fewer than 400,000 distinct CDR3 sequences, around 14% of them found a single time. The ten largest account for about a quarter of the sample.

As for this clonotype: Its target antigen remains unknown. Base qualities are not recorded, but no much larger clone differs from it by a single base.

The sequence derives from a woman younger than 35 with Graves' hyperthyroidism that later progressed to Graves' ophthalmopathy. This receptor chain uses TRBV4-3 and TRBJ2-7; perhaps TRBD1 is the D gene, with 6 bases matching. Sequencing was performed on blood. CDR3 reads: CASSRRDNANEQYF. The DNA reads TGCGCCAGCAGCCGACGGGACAATGCCAACGAGCAGTACTTC.